Below, 8 T cell receptor beta chains from the same sample are listed, as sequenced in a study of blood T cell repertoires in COVID-19. Data came from immunoSEQ multiplex PCR; TCRdb stores just in-frame clones and leaves some out. The table includes hundreds of thousands of clones, 86% detected once. Sequencing input: PBMCs or T cells enriched from blood (not recorded which). Receptor source: a man aged 30 to 45 who had recovered from COVID-19.

The genes are TRBV5-4 and TRBJ2-2; the match to TRBD2 covers 9 bases. The CDR3 is 15 amino acids. CDR1 and CDR2 from the germline V gene are SGHNT and YYREEE (reference sequence). J lost 5 bases, V lost 4 bases, and 6 bases had no gene match. The DNA of the CDR3 is TGTGCCAGCAGCGAGGCCCTAGCGGGGACCGGGGAGCTGTTTTTT. Translated: CASSEALAGTGELFF. Full variable domain (remainder filled in from reference TRBV5-4 and TRBJ2-2): ETGVTQSPTHLIKTRGQQVTLRCSSQSGHNTVSWYQQALGQGPQFIFQYYREEENGRGNFPPRFSGLQFPNYSSELNVNALELDDSALYLCASSEALAGTGELFFGEGSRLTVL.

The chain combines TRBV30 with TRBJ1-2, with unresolved D. The CDR3 has 8 amino acids. Germline lookup yields CDR1 GTSNPN and CDR2 SVGIG (reference sequence). CDR3 nucleotide sequence: TGTGCTGGGCTGGGCTACACCTTC. It yields the protein CAGLGYTF.

The chain recombines TRBV6-5 with TRBJ2-7; TRBD2 is a possible D gene (6 bases). The V end was cut by 6 bases, the J end by 0 bases, with 12 bases between. CDR1 is MNHEY, CDR2 SVGAGI, per germline. This CDR3 region has 14 residues. The CDR3: CASSLSSDSYEQYF. CDR3 bases: TGTGCCAGCAGCCTTTCTAGCGACTCCTACGAGCAGTACTTC.

The V gene is TRBV4-1, the J gene TRBJ2-1; 13 positions match TRBD2. The V segment lost 6 bases and the J segment 8 bases; nucleotides outside the gene matches: 7. CDR3 length: 15 residues. Per germline, CDR1 MGHRA and CDR2 YSYEKL. The CDR3 region is CASSTGTSGMDEQFF. CDR3 DNA sequence: TGCGCCAGCAGTACCGGGACTAGCGGGATGGATGAGCAGTTCTTC.

This sequence joins TRBV21-1 and TRBJ2-5; the table assigns TRBD1, which was not confirmed against the DNA. TRBV21-1 constitutes a pseudogene. This CDR3 region has 17 residues. CDR3 bases: TGTGCCAGCAGCAAAGGTAGGGGAGACAGGTACCAAGAGACCCAGTACTTC. It encodes CASSKGRGDRYQETQYF.

Here the CDR3 reads CAWTSGRASEQYF. In DNA, the CDR3 is TGTGCCTGGACGAGCGGGAGGGCATCTGAGCAGTACTTC. The chain links TRBV30 to TRBJ2-7; 10 nucleotides align to TRBD2. This CDR3 spans 13 amino acids. Trimming cost V 4 bases and J 7 bases; bases outside gene matches: 7. Germline V gene data show CDR1 as GTSNPN and CDR2 as SVGIG (reference sequence).

V and J are TRBV7-8 and TRBJ2-2; TRBD2 matches 13 bases. The germline V gene has CDR1 SGHVS and CDR2 FQNEAQ. The CDR3 extends over 17 amino acids. Trimming took 5 bases from V and 6 from J; bases not matched to a gene: 9. The CDR3 DNA sequence: TGTGCCAGCAGCGCAAGAAGACTAGCGGGAGGAGCCGGGGAGCTGTTTTTT. Its protein is CASSARRLAGGAGELFF. Supplemented by reference TRBV7-8 and TRBJ2-2, the full variable domain reads GAGVSQSPRYKVAKRGQDVALRCDPISGHVSLFWYQQALGQGPEFLTYFQNEAQLDKSGLPSDRFFAERPEGSVSTLKIQRTQQEDSAVYLCASSARRLAGGAGELFFGEGSRLTVL.

V gene TRBV18 combines with J gene TRBJ2-2; 9 nucleotides align to TRBD1. This CDR3 spans 18 amino acids. V gave up 2 bases and J gave up 5 bases; unmatched junction bases: 12. Germline-derived CDR1 and CDR2 are KGHSH and LQKENI. Here the CDR3 reads CASSPIITQGAMTGELFF. CDR3 in DNA: TGTGCCAGCTCACCAATCATCACACAGGGGGCGATGACCGGGGAGCTGTTTTTT.